This section outlines one T cell receptor (beta chain) sequence together with its context. CDR1 SGHNT and CDR2 YYREEE come from the germline V gene (reference sequence). The length of the CDR3 is 15 residues. V lost 4 bases and J 8 bases, leaving 21 bases between the germline ends. Via MiXCR, TCRdb re-called the 5' RACE reads, giving one row per CDR3 protein. Of a few hundred thousand distinct CDR3 sequences detected, 20% to 25% appear once; the ten largest clones hold 8.4%. This record belongs to a study of T-cell memory formation after mild COVID-19. The rearrangement joins TRBV5-4 to TRBJ1-2; D is unclear. The sequence derives from an adult woman who had mild COVID-19 (a few samples of this study predate the infection). Cell type and time point are not known. Sequenced material: PBMCs or a T cell subset sorted from them (not recorded which). The CDR3 protein is CASSEPTQPLQGYTF. In DNA, the CDR3 is TGTGCCAGCAGCGAACCGACTCAACCTCTTCAGGGCTACACCTTC.